A single sample gave rise to the 20 T cell receptor beta chains below, sequenced in a study of T-cell reconstitution after alpha-beta-depleted transplantation in children. The TCRbeta library was prepared with unique molecular identifiers. TCRdb reprocessed the PCR reads via MiXCR and lists one record per CDR3 protein. The sample shows 170,000 or so distinct CDR3 sequences, about 6.4% of them seen only once. Sample: PBMCs from the stem cell graft donor, taken from the stem cell graft. These receptors all stem from a human donor who donated a stem cell graft to a child with Wiskott-Aldrich syndrome.

This chain joins TRBV15 and TRBJ1-5; D remains ambiguous. CDR1 is LNHNV, CDR2 YYDKDF, per germline (reference sequence). Trimming left V 0 bases short and J 2 bases short, with 11 bases between. CDR3 size: 16 residues. The DNA for the CDR3 is TGTGCCACCAGCAGAGACGGCGGGTATGGCAATCAGCCCCAGCATTTT. This codes for CATSRDGGYGNQPQHF.

This clonotype was seen at least ten times. V gene TRBV29-1 combines with J gene TRBJ1-1; weak D call: TRBD1 (6 bases). Per the germline V gene, CDR1 is SQVTM and CDR2 is ANQGSEA. CDR3 length: 13 residues. The V end lost 4 bases, the J end lost 1 base, and 10 bases lay between the germline ends. CDR3 coding DNA: TGCAGCGTTGGAGGGGGATCGAACACTGAAGCTTTCTTT. Encoded protein: CSVGGGSNTEAFF.

This clonotype came up a few times. CDR3 sequence reads: CASSLAQGELLFGYTF. The CDR3 DNA sequence: TGTGCCAGCAGCTTAGCCCAGGGCGAACTACTATTTGGCTACACCTTC. The chain couples TRBV7-9 to TRBJ1-2; tentative D call: TRBD1 (5 bases). The CDR3 has 16 amino acids. Germline CDR1 is SEHNR and CDR2 is FQNEAQ (reference sequence). V was trimmed by 0 bases and J by 7 bases, leaving 18 bases between them.

V is TRBV5-6 and J is TRBJ1-4; no clear D. V lost 1 base and J lost 0, with 7 bases in between. The CDR3 is 15 residues long. The germline V gene has CDR1 SGHDT and CDR2 YYEEEE. The DNA for the CDR3 is TGTGCCAGCAGCTTGCGGGGAGCAACTAATGAAAAACTGTTTTTT. Its translation is CASSLRGATNEKLFF.

The sample holds many counts of this clonotype. The chain is built from TRBV6-5 and TRBJ2-1; maybe TRBD2 (6 bases). With 2 bases removed from V and 4 bases from J, the gap between germline ends came to 15 bases. This CDR3 region has 16 residues. Per germline, CDR1 MNHEY and CDR2 SVGAGI. CDR3: CASSYPFGDFYNEQFF. DNA of the CDR3: TGTGCCAGCAGTTACCCCTTTGGGGACTTTTACAATGAGCAGTTCTTC.

This clonotype was counted a few times. V gene TRBV5-1 combines with J gene TRBJ2-5, with a tentative D call TRBD1 (6 bases). The CDR3 is made up of 14 amino acids. V dropped 4 bases and J dropped 5 bases, with 15 bases sitting between them. CDR1 SGHRS and CDR2 YFSETQ come from the germline V gene. CDR3 sequence: CASSLGFQGETQYF. CDR3 DNA: TGCGCCAGCAGCCTTGGGTTCCAGGGGGAGACCCAGTACTTC.

The sample holds many counts of this clonotype. Its ends do not fully match the called genes, so a read error is possible. The chain employs TRBV5-1 and TRBJ2-5, with 8 bases matching TRBD1. Per the germline V gene, CDR1 is SGHRS and CDR2 is YFSETQ. This CDR3 contains 13 residues. The CDR3 DNA follows: TGTGCCAGCAGCTCCGACAGGGGAGAGACCCAGTACTTC. It is translated as CASSSDRGETQYF.

This clonotype has a count of ten or more. The genes are TRBV7-8 and TRBJ1-1; D call uncertain. The CDR3 runs 14 residues. Germline V gene data show CDR1 as SGHVS and CDR2 as FQNEAQ. V was shortened by 1 base and J by 0 bases, with 6 bases between the two germline ends. CDR3 region: CASSLDTLNTEAFF. CDR3 bases: TGTGCCAGCAGCTTAGACACCCTGAACACTGAAGCTTTCTTT.

This clonotype was observed many times. The chain combines TRBV20-1 with TRBJ2-2; D is tentatively TRBD1 or TRBD2 (6 bases each). There are 14 residues in the CDR3. With 3 bases removed from V and 3 bases from J, the gap between germline ends came to 11 bases. Per germline, CDR1 DFQATT and CDR2 SNEGSKA (reference sequence). The CDR3 spells CSARSRGDTGELFF. DNA of the CDR3: TGCAGTGCTAGGTCAAGGGGGGACACCGGGGAGCTGTTTTTT.

This chain joins TRBV7-9 and TRBJ1-2; the D gene is possibly TRBD1 (5 bases). CDR1 and CDR2 (germline): SEHNR, FQNEAQ (reference sequence). CDR3 size: 15 residues. Trimming removed 3 bases from V and 4 bases from J, with 15 bases in between. The CDR3: CASSFRDSTSYGYTF. Written as DNA, the CDR3 is TGTGCCAGCAGCTTTAGGGACTCCACAAGCTATGGCTACACCTTC.

The rearrangement links TRBV11-2 to TRBJ2-1; possibly TRBD2 for D (5 bases). Germline lookup yields CDR1 SGHAT and CDR2 FQNNGV. The CDR3 sequence is 16 residues long. Trimming removed 6 bases from V and 5 bases from J, with 20 bases in between. The CDR3 here is CASSNELGRVNNEQFF. The CDR3 region has the DNA TGTGCCAGCAGTAACGAACTAGGCCGGGTTAACAATGAGCAGTTCTTC.

Many counts were recorded for this clonotype. This chain uses TRBV6-2 or TRBV6-3 with TRBJ1-2, with D possibly being TRBD1 (5 bases). CDR3 length equals 16 residues. V was clipped by 4 bases and J by 6 bases, with 21 bases between them. Germline CDR1 reads MNHEY; CDR2 reads SVGEGT. CDR3 bases: TGTGCCAGCAGTTCGGTGGCGATGACAGCTAATAATGGCTACACCTTC. Protein: CASSSVAMTANNGYTF.

There are many counts of this clonotype. The chain has TRBV12-3 or TRBV12-4 and TRBJ2-5; D possibly corresponds to TRBD1 (6 bases). V lost 5 bases and J lost 2, with 12 bases in between. The CDR3 is 14 amino acids. The CDR3 loop is CASSPQGLQETQYF. The CDR3 bases are TGTGCCAGCAGTCCACAGGGCCTACAAGAGACCCAGTACTTC.

This rearrangement joins TRBV6-2 or TRBV6-3 to TRBJ2-3; 7 bases agree with TRBD2. V shed 6 bases and J 4 bases; nucleotides not matched to a gene: 10. The V gene's germline CDR1 is MNHEY and CDR2 SVGEGT. CDR3 size: 15 residues. As DNA, the CDR3 is TGTGCCAGCAGGATTACTAGCGTTGGACCAGATACGCAGTATTTT. Amino acid sequence: CASRITSVGPDTQYF.

This clonotype has ten or more counts. The CDR3 nucleotides read TGCAGCGTTGAAGACGGTGGAGAAAAACTGTTTTTT. Encoded protein: CSVEDGGEKLFF. V and J are TRBV29-1 and TRBJ1-4, with D unresolved. The V end lost 0 bases, the J end lost 8 bases, and 7 bases lay between the germline ends. This CDR3 has 12 amino acids. Germline CDR1 is SQVTM and CDR2 is ANQGSEA.

This clonotype was counted at least ten times. V usage is TRBV12-3 or TRBV12-4 and J usage is TRBJ2-1; TRBD2 agrees at 9 bases. With V trimmed by 6 bases and J by 7 bases, 10 bases remained unmatched. This CDR3 spans 15 amino acids. CDR3 region: CASRLPGLATNEQFF. The CDR3 DNA follows: TGTGCCAGCAGACTTCCGGGACTAGCAACAAATGAGCAGTTCTTC.

This clonotype was counted ten times or more. This chain links TRBV18 with TRBJ1-5; 7 bases match TRBD1. The trim removed 6 bases at V and 7 bases at J, leaving 9 bases unmatched. CDR1 KGHSH and CDR2 LQKENI come from the germline V gene. This CDR3 spans 14 amino acids. The CDR3 protein is CASSLTGFGQPQHF. CDR3 in DNA: TGTGCCAGCTCGTTGACAGGGTTCGGGCAGCCCCAGCATTTT.

V and J are TRBV24-1 and TRBJ2-7, with 12 bases that match TRBD1. The germline V gene has CDR1 KGHDR and CDR2 SFDVKD. Unmatched junction bases numbered 6, after V lost 4 bases and J lost 6 bases. The CDR3 totals 15 residues. The DNA of the CDR3 is TGTGCCACCAGTGACACCGGGACAGGGGGCTCCGAGCAGTACTTC. Its translation: CATSDTGTGGSEQYF.

This clonotype was counted many times. V usage is TRBV7-6 and J usage is TRBJ2-7, with TRBD2 matching over 12 bases. The CDR3 is 15 residues long. CDR1 and CDR2 from the germline V gene are SGHVS and FNYEAQ. After removal of 4 bases from V and 5 bases from J, the junction contained 6 bases not matched to a gene. CDR3 sequence reads: CASSSRRLAGDEQYF. In DNA, the CDR3 is TGTGCCAGCAGCTCTCGCCGACTAGCGGGAGACGAGCAGTACTTC.

This clonotype was counted at least ten times. The chain couples TRBV6-5 to TRBJ1-4; a weak D match, TRBD1 (5 bases). Trimming pared 6 bases from V and 10 bases from J, leaving 9 bases between. The CDR3 totals 11 residues. The germline CDR1 and CDR2 sequences are MNHEY and SVGAGI. CDR3 in amino acids: CASSFGTKLFF. The DNA for the CDR3 is TGTGCCAGCAGCTTTGGGACAAAACTGTTTTTT.